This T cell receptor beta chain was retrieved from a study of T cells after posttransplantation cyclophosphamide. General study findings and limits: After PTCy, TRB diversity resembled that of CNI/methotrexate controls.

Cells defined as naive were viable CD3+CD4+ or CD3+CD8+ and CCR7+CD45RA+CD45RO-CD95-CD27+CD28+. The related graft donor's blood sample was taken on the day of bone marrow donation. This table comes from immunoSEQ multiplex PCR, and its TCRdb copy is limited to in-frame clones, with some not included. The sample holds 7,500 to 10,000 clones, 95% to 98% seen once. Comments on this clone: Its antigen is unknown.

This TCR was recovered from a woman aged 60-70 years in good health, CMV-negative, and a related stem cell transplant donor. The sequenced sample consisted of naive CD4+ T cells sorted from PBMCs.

CDR3 nucleotides: TGCAGCGTTGAAGGGGACAGGGTACATGGAAACACCATATATTTT. Encoded protein: CSVEGDRVHGNTIYF. The chain joins TRBV29-1 to TRBJ1-3; 9 bases fit TRBD1. J gave up 3 bases and V 1 base, and 4 bases lay outside the gene matches. Looked up from germline, CDR1 is SQVTM and CDR2 is ANQGSEA. This CDR3 is built from 15 residues.